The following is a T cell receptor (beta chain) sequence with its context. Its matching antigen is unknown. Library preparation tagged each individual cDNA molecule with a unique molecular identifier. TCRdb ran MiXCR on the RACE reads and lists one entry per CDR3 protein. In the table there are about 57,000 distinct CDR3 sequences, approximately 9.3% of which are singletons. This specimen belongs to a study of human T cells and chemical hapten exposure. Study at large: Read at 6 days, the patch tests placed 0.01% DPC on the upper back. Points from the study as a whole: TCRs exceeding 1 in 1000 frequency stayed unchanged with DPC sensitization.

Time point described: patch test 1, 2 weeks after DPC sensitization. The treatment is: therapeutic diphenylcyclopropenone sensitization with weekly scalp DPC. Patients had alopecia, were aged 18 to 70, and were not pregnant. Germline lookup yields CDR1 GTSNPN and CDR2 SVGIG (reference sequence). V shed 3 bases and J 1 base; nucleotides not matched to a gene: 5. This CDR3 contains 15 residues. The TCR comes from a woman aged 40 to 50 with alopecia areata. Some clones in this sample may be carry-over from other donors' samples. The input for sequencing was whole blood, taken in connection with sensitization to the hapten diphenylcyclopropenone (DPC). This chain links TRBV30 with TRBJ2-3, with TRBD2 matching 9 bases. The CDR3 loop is CAWSNAGGGTDTQYF. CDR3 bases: TGTGCCTGGAGCAACGCGGGGGGGGGCACAGATACGCAGTATTTT.